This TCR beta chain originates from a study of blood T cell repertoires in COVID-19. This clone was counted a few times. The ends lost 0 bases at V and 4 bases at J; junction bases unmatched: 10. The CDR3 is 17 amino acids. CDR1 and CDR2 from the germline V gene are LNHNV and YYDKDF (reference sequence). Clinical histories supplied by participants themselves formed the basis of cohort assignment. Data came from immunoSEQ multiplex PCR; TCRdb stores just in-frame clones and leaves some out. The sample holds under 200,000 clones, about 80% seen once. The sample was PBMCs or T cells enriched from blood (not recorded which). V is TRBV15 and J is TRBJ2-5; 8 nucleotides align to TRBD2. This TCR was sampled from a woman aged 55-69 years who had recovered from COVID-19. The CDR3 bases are TGTGCCACCAGCAGAGATATCGTCGGGGGGGCCGGAGAGACCCAGTACTTC. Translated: CATSRDIVGGAGETQYF.